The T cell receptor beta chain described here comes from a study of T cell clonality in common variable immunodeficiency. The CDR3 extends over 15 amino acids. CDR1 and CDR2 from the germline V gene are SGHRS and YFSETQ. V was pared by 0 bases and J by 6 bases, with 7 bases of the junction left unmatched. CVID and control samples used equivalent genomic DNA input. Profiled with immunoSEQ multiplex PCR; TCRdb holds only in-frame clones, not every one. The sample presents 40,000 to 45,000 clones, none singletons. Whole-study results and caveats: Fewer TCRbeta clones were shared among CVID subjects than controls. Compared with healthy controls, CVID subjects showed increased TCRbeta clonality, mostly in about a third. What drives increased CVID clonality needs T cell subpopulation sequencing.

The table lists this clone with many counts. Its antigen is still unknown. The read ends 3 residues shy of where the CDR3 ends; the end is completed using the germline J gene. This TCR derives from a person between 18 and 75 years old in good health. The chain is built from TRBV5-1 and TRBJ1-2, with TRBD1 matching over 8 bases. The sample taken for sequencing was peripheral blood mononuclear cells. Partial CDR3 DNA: TGCGCCAGCAGCTTGGAGACAGGGGTTTTCGATGGC. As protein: CASSLETGVFDG. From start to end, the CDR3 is CASSLETGVFDGYTF. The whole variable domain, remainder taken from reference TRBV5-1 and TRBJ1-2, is KAGVTQTPRYLIKTRGQQVTLSCSPISGHRSVSWYQQTPGQGLQFLFEYFSETQRNKGNFPGRFSGRQFSNSRSEMNVSTLELGDSALYLCASSLETGVFDGYTFGSGTRLTVV.